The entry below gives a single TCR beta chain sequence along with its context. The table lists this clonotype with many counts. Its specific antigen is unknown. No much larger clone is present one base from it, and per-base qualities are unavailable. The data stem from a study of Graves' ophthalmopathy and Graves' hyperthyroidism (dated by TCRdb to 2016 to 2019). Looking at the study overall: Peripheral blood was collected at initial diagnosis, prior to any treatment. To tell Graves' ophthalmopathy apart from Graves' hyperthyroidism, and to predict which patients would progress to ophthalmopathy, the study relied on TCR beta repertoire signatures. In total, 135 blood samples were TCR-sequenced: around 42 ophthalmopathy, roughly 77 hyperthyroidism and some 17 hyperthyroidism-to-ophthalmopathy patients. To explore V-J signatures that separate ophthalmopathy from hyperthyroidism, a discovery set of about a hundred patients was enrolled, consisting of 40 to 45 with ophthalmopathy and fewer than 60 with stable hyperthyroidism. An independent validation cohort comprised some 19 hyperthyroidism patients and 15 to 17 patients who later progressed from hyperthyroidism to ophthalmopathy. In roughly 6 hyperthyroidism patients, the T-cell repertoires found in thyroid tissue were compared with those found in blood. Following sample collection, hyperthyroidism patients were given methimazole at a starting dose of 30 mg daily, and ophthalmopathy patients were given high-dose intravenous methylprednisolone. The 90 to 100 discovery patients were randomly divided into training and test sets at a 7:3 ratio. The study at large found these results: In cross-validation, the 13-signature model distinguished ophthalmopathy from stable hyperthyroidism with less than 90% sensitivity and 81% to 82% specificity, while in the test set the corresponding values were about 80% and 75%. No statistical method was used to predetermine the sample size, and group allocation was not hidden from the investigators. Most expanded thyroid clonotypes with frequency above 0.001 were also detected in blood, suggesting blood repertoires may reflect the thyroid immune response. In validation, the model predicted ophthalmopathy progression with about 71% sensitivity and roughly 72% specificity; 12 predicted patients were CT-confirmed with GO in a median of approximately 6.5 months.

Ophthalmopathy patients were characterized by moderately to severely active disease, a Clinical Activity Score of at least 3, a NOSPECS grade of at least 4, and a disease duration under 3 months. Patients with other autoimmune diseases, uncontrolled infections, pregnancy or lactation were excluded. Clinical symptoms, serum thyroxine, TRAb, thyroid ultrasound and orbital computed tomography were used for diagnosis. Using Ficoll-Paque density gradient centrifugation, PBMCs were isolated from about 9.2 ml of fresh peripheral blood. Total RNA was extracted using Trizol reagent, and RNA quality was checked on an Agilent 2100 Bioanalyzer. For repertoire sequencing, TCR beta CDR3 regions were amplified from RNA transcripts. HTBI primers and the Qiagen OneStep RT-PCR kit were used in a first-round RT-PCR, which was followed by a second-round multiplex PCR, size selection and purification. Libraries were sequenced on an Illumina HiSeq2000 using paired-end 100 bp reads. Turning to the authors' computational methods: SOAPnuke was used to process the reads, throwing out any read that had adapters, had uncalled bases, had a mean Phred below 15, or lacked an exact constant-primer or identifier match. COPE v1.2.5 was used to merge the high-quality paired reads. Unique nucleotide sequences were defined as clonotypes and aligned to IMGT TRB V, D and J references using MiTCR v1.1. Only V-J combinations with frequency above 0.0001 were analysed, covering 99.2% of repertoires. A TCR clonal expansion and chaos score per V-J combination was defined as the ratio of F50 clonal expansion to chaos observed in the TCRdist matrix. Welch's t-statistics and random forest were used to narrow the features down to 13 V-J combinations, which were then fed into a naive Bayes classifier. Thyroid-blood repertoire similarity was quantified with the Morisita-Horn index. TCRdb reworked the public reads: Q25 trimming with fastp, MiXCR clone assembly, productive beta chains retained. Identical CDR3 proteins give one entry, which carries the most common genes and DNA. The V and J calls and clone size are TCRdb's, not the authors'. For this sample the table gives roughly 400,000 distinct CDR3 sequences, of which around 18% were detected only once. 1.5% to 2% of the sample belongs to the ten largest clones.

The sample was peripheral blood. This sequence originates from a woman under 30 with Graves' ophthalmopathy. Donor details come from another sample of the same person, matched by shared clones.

This receptor carries the CDR3 CASSPLGLAHSYEQYF. The base sequence is TGTGCCAGCAGTCCCTTAGGACTAGCGCATTCCTACGAGCAGTACTTC. The chain uses TRBV6-2 or TRBV6-3 and TRBJ2-7; 9 junctional bases match TRBD2. The germline V gene gives CDR1 as MNHEY and CDR2 as SVGEGT. Germline trimming amounts to 5 bases on V and 1 base on J, with 9 as the count of junction bases outside the gene matches. The CDR3 goes from the cysteine to the phenylalanine over 16 residues. The retained sequence is limited to the CDR3, 48 bases, with the frame set at the first base.